The 23 T cell receptor beta chains given below trace back to one sample, sequenced in a study of early T cells in non-severe SARS-CoV-2 infection. TCRdb re-called the 5' RACE reads with MiXCR, one entry per CDR3 protein. Counted here are over 50,000 distinct CDR3 sequences, 8% to 9% occurring once; the ten biggest clones make up about 4.2%. Sample: whole blood. The receptors derive from an adult who was a healthcare worker with PCR-confirmed SARS-CoV-2 infection or an uninfected control (not recorded which).

This chain joins TRBV21-1 and TRBJ2-7; the table's D call, TRBD1, has no DNA check behind it. TRBV21-1 is classified as a pseudogene. This CDR3 is 19 amino acids long. CDR3: CASSSVQSAGAQSSYEQYF. CDR3 bases: TGTGCCAGCAGCAGTGTGCAATCAGCGGGGGCGCAAAGCTCCTACGAGCAGTACTTC.

Sample share makes this clonotype medium-sized. The chain joins TRBV6-5 to TRBJ2-7, with TRBD1 matching 9 bases. Trimming took 2 bases from V and 7 from J; bases not matched to a gene: 3. CDR1 is MNHEY, CDR2 SVGAGI, per germline. The length of the CDR3 is 13 residues. The CDR3 nucleotides read TGTGCCAGCAGTTACGACAGGGGGTGGGAGCAGTACTTC. Translated: CASSYDRGWEQYF.

The chain carries TRBV25-1 and TRBJ1-1; D is perhaps TRBD1 (5 bases). Germline CDR1 and CDR2: MGHDK and SYGVNS. V lost 3 bases and J 1 base, leaving 12 bases between the germline ends. The length of the CDR3 is 15 residues. CDR3 DNA: TGTGCCAGCAGTGAGGGCATAACAGGGAACACTGAAGCTTTCTTT. It translates to CASSEGITGNTEAFF.

The chain employs TRBV12-3 or TRBV12-4 and TRBJ2-1; D gene unclear. This CDR3 region has 14 residues. V lost 0 bases to trimming and J lost 5 bases, with 8 bases between them. CDR3 DNA sequence: TGTGCCAGCAGTTTAGCGTTCGGTAACAATGAGCAGTTCTTC. Protein sequence: CASSLAFGNNEQFF.

The V and J genes are TRBV5-5 and TRBJ2-2; D gene unclear. Trimming removed 4 bases from V and 8 bases from J, with 9 bases in between. The CDR3 runs 12 residues. Germline V gives CDR1 SGHKS, CDR2 YYEKEE (reference sequence). The CDR3: CASSLGLGELFF. In nucleotides, the CDR3 is TGTGCCAGCAGCCTAGGCTTGGGGGAGCTGTTTTTT.

This clonotype was observed a handful of times. The gene calls are TRBV9 and TRBJ2-1; D ambiguous. Germline assignment: CDR1 SGDLS and CDR2 YYNGEE. V was pared by 0 bases and J by 10 bases, with 11 bases between. This CDR3 has 13 amino acids. In DNA, the CDR3 is TGTGCCAGCAGCGTAGGCCTAGATCGCGAGCAGTTCTTC. Translating gives CASSVGLDREQFF.

This clonotype turned up a few times. The germline gene is not matched at one end of the junction; a read error may be the cause. The chain is built from TRBV5-1 and TRBJ2-6, with D maybe TRBD1 (5 bases). Germline CDR1 and CDR2: SGHRS and YFSETQ. CDR3 length: 15 residues. Here the CDR3 DNA reads TGCGCCAGCAGCTTGCTCAGCTCTGGGGCCAACGTCCTGATTTTC. This gives the protein CASSLLSSGANVLIF.

This clonotype turned up a few times. This chain links TRBV29-1 with TRBJ2-3; D might be TRBD1 or TRBD2, each matching 5 bases. Trimming left V 3 bases short and J 8 bases short, with 18 bases between. Per germline, CDR1 SQVTM and CDR2 ANQGSEA. The CDR3 length is 14 residues. In nucleotides, the CDR3 is TGCAGCGTTGACGGAGGACTCAGTGGGGGTACGCAGTATTTT. Translation: CSVDGGLSGGTQYF.

The chain joins TRBV5-5 to TRBJ1-2; a weak D match, TRBD1 (6 bases). This CDR3 is 13 amino acids long. Per the germline V gene, CDR1 is SGHKS and CDR2 is YYEKEE (reference sequence). With 2 bases removed from V and 4 bases from J, the gap between germline ends came to 9 bases. CDR3 in DNA: TGTGCCAGCAGCTTCCAGGGGATCTATGGCTACACCTTC. Translation gives CASSFQGIYGYTF.

This clonotype was counted at least ten times. The chain couples TRBV12-3 or TRBV12-4 to TRBJ1-6, with TRBD1 as a possible D gene (6 bases). The V end lost 5 bases, the J end lost 7 bases, and 12 bases lay between the germline ends. The CDR3 contains 14 residues. The CDR3 sequence is CASSKGGTNSPLHF. The DNA of the CDR3 is TGTGCCAGCAGTAAGGGGGGCACGAATTCACCCCTCCACTTT.

This chain links TRBV5-6 with TRBJ2-7; D is possibly TRBD1 (6 bases). The ends were cut back, 2 bases at V and 1 base at J, with 13 bases in the middle. This CDR3 has 15 residues. Germline CDR1 reads SGHDT; CDR2 reads YYEEEE. This CDR3 is CASSFAGAMSYEQYF. The CDR3 region has the DNA TGTGCCAGCAGCTTTGCAGGGGCAATGTCCTACGAGCAGTACTTC.

This clonotype was counted only a few times. This chain joins TRBV11-1 and TRBJ2-7; D call uncertain. The V gene lost 3 bases and the J gene lost 2 bases, with 8 bases spanning the gap. The length of the CDR3 is 13 residues. Germline values: CDR1 SGHAT, CDR2 FQDESV (reference sequence). The CDR3 sequence is CASSFQETYEQYF. The DNA of the CDR3 is TGTGCCAGCAGCTTTCAGGAGACCTACGAGCAGTACTTC.

This clonotype was picked up a small number of times. V gene TRBV4-1 combines with J gene TRBJ2-3; weak D call: TRBD1 (6 bases). Germline V gene lookup returns CDR1 MGHRA and CDR2 YSYEKL. The V gene lost 0 bases and the J gene lost 0 bases, with 16 bases spanning the gap. CDR3 length equals 18 residues. The CDR3 DNA follows: TGCGCCAGCAGCCAAGATTACACAGGGTATTTCAGCACAGATACGCAGTATTTT. Translation: CASSQDYTGYFSTDTQYF.

This clonotype was observed many times. The rearrangement links TRBV11-2 to TRBJ2-3; maybe TRBD2 (6 bases). The V end was cut by 0 bases, the J end by 4 bases, with 11 bases between. This CDR3 is built from 15 residues. The V gene's germline CDR1 is SGHAT and CDR2 FQNNGV. Written as DNA, the CDR3 is TGTGCCAGCAGCTTAGACGGGAGACGGGCAGATACGCAGTATTTT. Protein: CASSLDGRRADTQYF.

V gene TRBV6-6 combines with J gene TRBJ2-3, with D uncertain. Germline V lookup: CDR1 MNHNY, CDR2 SVGAGI (reference sequence). With 4 bases removed from V and 0 bases from J, the gap between germline ends came to 8 bases. CDR3 length: 14 residues. The CDR3 here is CASSSLGSTDTQYF. CDR3 nucleotide sequence: TGTGCCAGCAGTTCCCTGGGTAGCACAGATACGCAGTATTTT.

This clonotype was observed a handful of times. CDR3 region: CASTGTGRNIQYF. DNA for the CDR3: TGTGCCAGCACCGGAACTGGCAGGAACATTCAGTACTTC. The J gene is TRBJ2-4, the V gene TRBV28; no definite D call. The germline V gene encodes CDR1 MDHEN and CDR2 SYDVKM. CDR3 length equals 13 residues. Trimming cost V 7 bases and J 7 bases, with 14 bases left between them.

The V and J genes are TRBV3-1 and TRBJ2-6, with D hard to call. Germline CDR1 and CDR2: LGHDT and YNNKEL (reference sequence). The CDR3 is 13 amino acids. The germline V and J ends were trimmed by 7 bases and 0 bases, with 4 bases remaining between them. The CDR3 here is CASKGSGANVLTF. CDR3 sequence (DNA): TGTGCCAGCAAAGGCTCTGGGGCCAACGTCCTGACTTTC.

V and J are TRBV5-5 and TRBJ2-2, with a possible D match to TRBD2 (6 bases). The CDR3 is 19 amino acids. The germline V gene encodes CDR1 SGHKS and CDR2 YYEKEE (reference sequence). V lost 4 bases and J 0 bases, leaving 22 bases between the germline ends. CDR3 in DNA: TGTGCCAGCAGCAAGAAACCTCTAGCGATTCAACCGAACACCGGGGAGCTGTTTTTT. It yields the protein CASSKKPLAIQPNTGELFF. The variable domain in full, with the rest retrieved from reference TRBV5-5 and TRBJ2-2, is DAGVTQSPTHLIKTRGQQVTLRCSPISGHKSVSWYQQVLGQGPQFIFQYYEKEERGRGNFPDRFSARQFPNYSSELNVNALLLGDSALYLCASSKKPLAIQPNTGELFFGEGSRLTVL.

The chain joins TRBV7-9 to TRBJ2-7, with 13 bases fitting TRBD2. CDR3 size: 19 residues. V lost 3 bases and J lost 0; bases outside the gene matches: 11. The germline V gene encodes CDR1 SEHNR and CDR2 FQNEAQ (reference sequence). CDR3 region: CASSLRTSGRAGRSYEQYF. CDR3 nucleotide sequence: TGTGCCAGCAGCTTGAGAACTAGCGGGAGGGCCGGGCGCTCCTACGAGCAGTACTTC.

This clonotype was picked up a small number of times. The CDR3 sequence: CSARVEGHQETQYF. CDR3 coding DNA: TGCAGTGCTAGAGTTGAAGGGCACCAAGAGACCCAGTACTTC. The V and J genes are TRBV20-1 and TRBJ2-5; D not certain. The germline V and J ends were trimmed by 1 base and 0 bases, with 9 bases remaining between them. Germline V CDR1 and CDR2: DFQATT, SNEGSKA (reference sequence). The CDR3 runs 14 residues.

This clonotype was seen many times. The chain carries TRBV12-3 or TRBV12-4 and TRBJ2-7; 7 bases are a match to TRBD1. CDR3 size: 12 residues. With V trimmed by 6 bases and J by 4 bases, 3 bases remained unmatched. CDR3 residues: CASSLTGYEQYF. CDR3 coding DNA: TGTGCCAGCAGCTTGACAGGGTACGAGCAGTACTTC.

This chain joins TRBV6-1 and TRBJ1-2, with a weak D call TRBD1 (5 bases). The CDR3 has 13 residues. From germline, CDR1 is MNHNS and CDR2 SASEGT. V lost 5 bases, J lost 2 bases, and 9 bases lay in between. CDR3 bases: TGTGCCAGCAGTTGGGACGGGAACTATGGCTACACCTTC. Its translation: CASSWDGNYGYTF.

The CDR3 is CATSRGLAGTDTQYF. CDR3 bases: TGTGCCACCAGCAGGGGACTAGCGGGCACAGATACGCAGTATTTT. This chain joins TRBV15 and TRBJ2-3; 11 nucleotides line up with TRBD2. Germline loops: CDR1 LNHNV, CDR2 YYDKDF (reference sequence). The CDR3 covers 15 residues. J was trimmed by 1 base and V by 3 bases; bases with no gene match: 0.